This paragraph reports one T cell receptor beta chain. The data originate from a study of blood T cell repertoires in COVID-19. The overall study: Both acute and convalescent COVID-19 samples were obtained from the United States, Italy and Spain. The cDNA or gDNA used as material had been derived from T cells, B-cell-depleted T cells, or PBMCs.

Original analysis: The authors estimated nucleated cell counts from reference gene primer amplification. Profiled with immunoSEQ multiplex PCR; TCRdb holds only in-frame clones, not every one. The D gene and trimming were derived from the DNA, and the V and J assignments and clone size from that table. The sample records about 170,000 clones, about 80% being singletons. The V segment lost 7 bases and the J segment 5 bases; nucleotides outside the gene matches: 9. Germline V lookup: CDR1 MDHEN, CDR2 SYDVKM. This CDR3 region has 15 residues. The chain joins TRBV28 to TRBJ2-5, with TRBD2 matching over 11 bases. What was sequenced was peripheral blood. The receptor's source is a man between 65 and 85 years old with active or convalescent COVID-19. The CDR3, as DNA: TGTGCCAGCAATCCCGTGGGACTAGCGGAGGAGACCCAGTACTTC. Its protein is CASNPVGLAEETQYF.